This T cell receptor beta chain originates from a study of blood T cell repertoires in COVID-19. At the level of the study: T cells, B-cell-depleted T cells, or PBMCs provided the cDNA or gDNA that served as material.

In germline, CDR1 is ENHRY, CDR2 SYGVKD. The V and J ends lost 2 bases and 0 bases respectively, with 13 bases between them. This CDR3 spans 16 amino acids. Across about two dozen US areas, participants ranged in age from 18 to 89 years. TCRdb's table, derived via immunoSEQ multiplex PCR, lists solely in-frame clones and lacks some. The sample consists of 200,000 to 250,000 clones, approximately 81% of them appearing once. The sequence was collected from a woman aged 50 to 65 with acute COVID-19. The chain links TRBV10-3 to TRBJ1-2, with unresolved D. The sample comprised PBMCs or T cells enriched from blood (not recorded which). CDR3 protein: CAISEPRAQTNYGYTF. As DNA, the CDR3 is TGTGCCATCAGTGAGCCGAGAGCACAGACTAACTATGGCTACACCTTC.